A single sample is the source of the 32 T cell receptor beta chains below, sequenced in a study of blood T cell repertoires in COVID-19. TCRdb's table, derived via immunoSEQ multiplex PCR, lists solely in-frame clones and lacks some. The table lists 300,000 to 400,000 clones, almost 90% of them singletons, with just under 7.5% in the top ten. Sequenced: peripheral blood. These receptors came from a woman in her 70s with COVID-19, enrolled during active disease.

The chain carries TRBV28 and TRBJ2-7; 7 bases are shared with TRBD1. The J segment lost 2 bases and the V segment lost 7 bases, leaving 8 bases of the junction unmatched. This CDR3 spans 14 amino acids. CDR1 and CDR2 (germline): MDHEN, SYDVKM. CDR3: CASNLGQVPYEQYF. Here the CDR3 DNA reads TGTGCCAGCAACCTCGGACAGGTACCCTACGAGCAGTACTTC.

This clone was seen a few times. This sequence joins TRBV3-1 (or the pseudogene TRBV3-2) and TRBJ2-1; possibly TRBD1 for D (7 bases). The CDR3 has 17 residues. Trimming removed 1 base at V and 6 bases at J, with 19 bases between. Germline V gene sequence: CDR1 LGHDT, CDR2 YNNKEL (reference sequence). CDR3 protein: CASSQAFRTGGSNEQFF. The DNA for the CDR3 is TGTGCCAGCAGCCAAGCCTTTAGGACAGGAGGGAGCAATGAGCAGTTCTTC.

Only a few counts were recorded for this clone. The chain uses TRBV6-1 and TRBJ2-2; the match to TRBD1 covers 7 bases. The germline V gene has CDR1 MNHNS and CDR2 SASEGT. This CDR3 contains 17 residues. Trimming removed 3 bases from V and 6 bases from J; junction bases left unmatched: 13. CDR3 sequence (DNA): TGTGCCAGCAGTGACCCTCGACAGGGCCGGGTCCCCGGGGAGCTGTTTTTT. Protein sequence: CASSDPRQGRVPGELFF.

Points on this clone: Other DNA sequences of this sample code for an identical CDR3. The chain combines TRBV21-1 with TRBJ2-1; the D segment call TRBD1 is taken from the table without a DNA check. TRBV21-1 counts as a pseudogene. The CDR3 has 17 amino acids. CDR3 region: CASSTRRGQGNNNEQFF. The CDR3 bases are TGTGCCAGCAGCACCAGAAGGGGACAGGGGAACAACAATGAGCAGTTCTTC.

The rearrangement links TRBV4-1 to TRBJ1-3, with TRBD1 matching 9 bases. CDR1 MGHRA and CDR2 YSYEKL come from the germline V gene. The V and J ends lost 1 base and 8 bases, in that order; junction bases with no gene match: 6. The CDR3 spans 15 residues. The CDR3: CASSQGDRVVDTIYF. The CDR3 nucleotides are TGCGCCAGCAGCCAAGGGGACAGGGTAGTAGACACCATATATTTT.

The chain links TRBV28 to TRBJ2-5; TRBD1 aligns across 10 bases. The CDR3 loop spans 15 amino acids. V lost 5 bases and J lost 4; bases outside the gene matches: 7. From germline, CDR1 is MDHEN and CDR2 SYDVKM. CDR3 nucleotides: TGTGCCAGCAGTACAATTGGGACAGGGGCAGAGACCCAGTACTTC. This translates into CASSTIGTGAETQYF.

The CDR3 reads CASSGQGAREQFF. The CDR3, as DNA: TGTGCCAGCAGTGGGCAGGGGGCTCGGGAGCAGTTCTTC. The gene calls are TRBV2 and TRBJ2-1, with TRBD1 matching over 8 bases. Per germline, CDR1 SNHLY and CDR2 FYNNEI. The CDR3 extends over 13 amino acids. V was pared by 4 bases and J by 10 bases, with 6 bases of the junction left unmatched.

The chain carries TRBV18 and TRBJ1-1; 8 bases are a match to TRBD1. The CDR3 has 14 amino acids. With V trimmed by 3 bases and J by 1 base, 1 base remained unmatched. Germline V CDR1 and CDR2: KGHSH, LQKENI. The CDR3 is CASSPRGQNTEAFF. The CDR3 bases are TGTGCCAGCTCACCCAGGGGGCAGAACACTGAAGCTTTCTTT. Full variable domain (missing parts from reference TRBV18 and TRBJ1-1): NAGVMQNPRHLVRRRGQEARLRCSPMKGHSHVYWYRQLPEEGLKFMVYLQKENIIDESGMPKERFSAEFPKEGPSILRIQQVVRGDSAAYFCASSPRGQNTEAFFGQGTRLTVV.

The genes are TRBV9 and TRBJ2-5; possibly TRBD1 for D (5 bases). Germline CDR1 and CDR2: SGDLS and YYNGEE. V was pared by 0 bases and J by 1 base, with 10 bases between. The CDR3 sequence is 15 residues long. CDR3 amino acids: CASSVAGRAQETQYF. The CDR3 DNA follows: TGTGCCAGCAGCGTAGCCGGCAGGGCCCAAGAGACCCAGTACTTC.

The genes are TRBV28 and TRBJ2-1, with 12 nucleotides matching TRBD2. The CDR3 sequence is 16 residues long. Germline trimming cut 7 bases from V and 8 bases from J; bases unmatched to any gene: 12. Germline V gene data show CDR1 as MDHEN and CDR2 as SYDVKM. DNA for the CDR3: TGTGCCAGCATCGAGGTTTCGACTAGCGGGGGTGATGAGCAGTTCTTC. This gives the protein CASIEVSTSGGDEQFF. The full variable domain, completed using reference TRBV28 and TRBJ2-1, is DVKVTQSSRYLVKRTGEKVFLECVQDMDHENMFWYRQDPGLGLRLIYFSYDVKMKEKGDIPEGYSVSREKKERFSLILESASTNQTSMYLCASIEVSTSGGDEQFFGPGTRLTVL.

The chain links TRBV5-8 to TRBJ1-2; no reliable D call. The CDR3 has 16 amino acids. The V end lost 4 bases, the J end lost 4 bases, and 20 bases lay between the germline ends. Per the germline V gene, CDR1 is SGHTS and CDR2 is YDEGEE. The CDR3 here is CASSPQYGAEFYGYTF. As DNA, the CDR3 is TGTGCCAGCAGCCCTCAATATGGTGCAGAATTCTATGGCTACACCTTC.

The table lists this clone with a count of one. This chain uses TRBV3-1 (or the pseudogene TRBV3-2) with TRBJ2-5; 8 bases are a match to TRBD1. V lost 4 bases to trimming and J lost 5 bases; unmatched junction nucleotides: 6. The germline CDR1 and CDR2 sequences are LGHDT and YNNKEL (reference sequence). This CDR3 has 14 amino acids. As DNA, the CDR3 is TGTGCCAGCAGCCGTCGGACAGGGAGCGAGACCCAGTACTTC. Amino acids: CASSRRTGSETQYF.

CDR3 amino acids: CASGVTGGPGTEAFF. CDR3 in DNA: TGTGCCAGCGGCGTTACAGGGGGCCCCGGCACTGAAGCTTTCTTT. The genes are TRBV7-3 and TRBJ1-1; 9 positions agree with TRBD1. CDR1 is SGHTA and CDR2 is FQGTGA in the germline V gene. Trimming at V came to 8 bases and at J to 4 bases, leaving 11 bases not matched to a gene. The CDR3 has 15 residues.

This chain links TRBV5-1 with TRBJ1-4; no reliable D call. The CDR3 length is 13 residues. CDR1 is SGHRS, CDR2 YFSETQ, per germline. The germline V and J ends were trimmed by 4 bases and 8 bases, with 12 bases remaining between them. The CDR3 coding sequence is TGCGCCAGCAGCACGCGGGCCGAGGAAAAACTGTTTTTT. Protein product: CASSTRAEEKLFF.

This chain connects TRBV10-3 to TRBJ1-5, with D possibly being TRBD1 (5 bases). Germline V CDR1 and CDR2: ENHRY, SYGVKD. The ends were cut back, 7 bases at V and 2 bases at J, with 9 bases in the middle. The CDR3 consists of 13 residues. The CDR3 nucleotides are TGTGCCATCAATCAGGGCGGCAATCAGCCCCAGCATTTT. Translated: CAINQGGNQPQHF.

The gene calls are TRBV9 and TRBJ2-1; 10 nucleotides agree with TRBD2. Germline CDR1 is SGDLS and CDR2 is YYNGEE. This CDR3 comprises 17 residues. Unmatched junction bases numbered 8, after V lost 0 bases and J lost 5 bases. The CDR3 DNA reads TGTGCCAGCAGCGTAGACCCTAGCGGGGGCGACCACAATGAGCAGTTCTTC. It specifies CASSVDPSGGDHNEQFF.

The rearrangement uses TRBV27 and TRBJ2-3; 11 bases are a match to TRBD2. V lost 7 bases, J lost 2 bases, and 8 bases stayed unmatched. Germline-derived CDR1 and CDR2 are MNHEY and SMNVEV (reference sequence). The CDR3 length is 16 residues. CDR3 in amino acids: CASTELAGADTDTQYF. DNA of the CDR3: TGTGCCAGCACCGAACTAGCGGGGGCCGACACAGATACGCAGTATTTT.

This clone was found once. Other DNA sequences in the sample encode the same CDR3. CDR3 sequence (DNA): TGTGCCAGCAGCCGCTCCTACGAGCAGTACTTC. Translation: CASSRSYEQYF. The chain carries TRBV2 and TRBJ2-7; D gene uncertain. This CDR3 has 11 amino acids. V lost 6 bases and J lost 0, with 3 bases in between. The V gene's germline CDR1 is SNHLY and CDR2 FYNNEI.

The V gene is TRBV5-1, the J gene TRBJ2-3; 12 nucleotides align to TRBD2. The germline CDR1 and CDR2 sequences are SGHRS and YFSETQ. CDR3 length equals 17 residues. With V trimmed by 4 bases and J by 5 bases, 11 bases remained unmatched. CDR3 nucleotides: TGCGCCAGCAGCCCACTAGCGGGGGGCCCCAAGATAGATACGCAGTATTTT. This codes for CASSPLAGGPKIDTQYF.

Regarding this clone: A much larger clone lies one base from this, so it may be a read error. Other DNA sequences in this specimen translate into the identical CDR3. The chain couples TRBV5-6 to TRBJ1-1; perhaps TRBD1 as D (5 bases). The CDR3 runs to 13 residues. The germline V gene has CDR1 SGHDT and CDR2 YYEEEE. The ends were cut back, 3 bases at V and 1 base at J, with 7 bases in the middle. CDR3 region: CASSSQGNTEAFF. DNA of the CDR3: TGTGCCAGCAGCTCTCAGGGGAACACTGAAGCTTTCTTT.

This chain connects TRBV5-1 to TRBJ2-1, with 9 bases that match TRBD2. Germline CDR1 and CDR2: SGHRS and YFSETQ. With V trimmed by 7 bases and J by 2 bases, 16 bases remained unmatched. CDR3 length: 18 amino acids. CDR3 nucleotide sequence: TGCGCCAGCCTAGCGGGGCGGGGTCGGGTCGGTACCTACAATGAGCAGTTCTTC. Protein sequence: CASLAGRGRVGTYNEQFF.

The rearrangement links TRBV7-9 to TRBJ1-2; 7 bases are a match to TRBD1. The CDR3 totals 12 residues. In germline, CDR1 is SEHNR, CDR2 FQNEAQ (reference sequence). With V trimmed by 5 bases and J by 7 bases, 4 bases remained unmatched. The CDR3 region is CASSIDRVGYTF. CDR3 coding DNA: TGTGCCAGCAGCATAGACAGGGTTGGCTACACCTTC.

The gene calls are TRBV6-6 and TRBJ2-2; D gene ambiguous. Germline V lookup: CDR1 MNHNY, CDR2 SVGAGI (reference sequence). The CDR3 length is 14 residues. V was trimmed by 7 bases and J by 4 bases, leaving 13 bases between them. CDR3 nucleotide sequence: TGTGCCAGCACCCTTCTAGAAGTCACCGGGGAGCTGTTTTTT. Translating gives CASTLLEVTGELFF.

The rearrangement links TRBV5-8 to TRBJ2-2, with unresolved D. Looked up from germline, CDR1 is SGHTS and CDR2 is YDEGEE. The CDR3 is made up of 15 amino acids. The V end was cut by 2 bases, the J end by 1 base, with 9 bases between. CDR3: CASSLANRNTGELFF. In DNA form, the CDR3 reads TGTGCCAGCAGCTTAGCTAACAGGAACACCGGGGAGCTGTTTTTT.

This rearrangement joins TRBV7-9 to TRBJ1-1, with TRBD1 matching 7 bases. Trimming took 8 bases from V and 3 from J; bases not matched to a gene: 3. The CDR3 is 12 residues long. The germline CDR1 and CDR2 sequences are SEHNR and FQNEAQ (reference sequence). CDR3 sequence: CASLQGDTEAFF. CDR3 in DNA: TGTGCCAGCCTCCAGGGGGACACTGAAGCTTTCTTT.

This clone showed up just once. V usage is TRBV19 and J usage is TRBJ2-2; D is possibly TRBD2 (5 bases). V lost 0 bases and J 4 bases, leaving 9 bases between the germline ends. The CDR3 extends over 15 amino acids. From germline, CDR1 is LNHDA and CDR2 SQIVND (reference sequence). Written as DNA, the CDR3 is TGTGCCAGTAGTATAGAAAGGGCGGGCACCGGGGAGCTGTTTTTT. This encodes CASSIERAGTGELFF.

V and J are TRBV3-1 (or the pseudogene TRBV3-2) and TRBJ1-3; D unresolved. There are 13 residues in the CDR3. The V and J ends lost 3 bases and 1 base respectively, with 4 bases between them. The V gene's germline CDR1 is LGHDT and CDR2 YNNKEL (reference sequence). The CDR3 region has the DNA TGTGCCAGCAGCCAGAGATCTGGAAACACCATATATTTT. This sequence encodes CASSQRSGNTIYF.

This chain links TRBV6-1 with TRBJ1-5; 7 positions match TRBD1. The CDR3 extends over 16 amino acids. With 2 bases clipped from V and 3 bases from J, the junction kept 7 bases outside the gene matches. CDR1 MNHNS and CDR2 SASEGT come from the germline V gene. CDR3 nucleotides: TGTGCCAGCAGTGAAACGTCGACAGGGTACAATCAGCCCCAGCATTTT. Amino acids: CASSETSTGYNQPQHF.

This chain joins TRBV6-1 and TRBJ1-1; D remains unclear. V lost 8 bases and J 5 bases, leaving 15 bases between the germline ends. CDR1 MNHNS and CDR2 SASEGT come from the germline V gene. The CDR3 extends over 13 amino acids. The DNA for the CDR3 is TGTGCCAGCCATTCCCTCGGGGATACTGAAGCTTTCTTT. It encodes CASHSLGDTEAFF.

The rearrangement links TRBV28 to TRBJ1-4; possibly TRBD1 for D (6 bases). V was shortened by 6 bases and J by 4 bases, with 18 bases between the two germline ends. The CDR3 totals 16 residues. CDR1 is MDHEN and CDR2 is SYDVKM in the germline V gene. The CDR3 nucleotides read TGTGCCAGCAGCCCTCGGGGGGCCCGTAGTAATGAAAAACTGTTTTTT. Protein sequence: CASSPRGARSNEKLFF.

The CDR3 here is CASSPGAAEAFF. As DNA, the CDR3 is TGCGCCAGCAGCCCAGGGGCCGCTGAAGCTTTCTTT. V is TRBV5-1 and J is TRBJ1-1; TRBD1 is a possible D gene (6 bases). The CDR3 totals 12 residues. Germline CDR1 and CDR2: SGHRS and YFSETQ. The V and J ends lost 4 bases and 6 bases respectively, with 10 bases between them.

This sequence joins TRBV7-2 and TRBJ1-3; the D is unclear. This CDR3 has 15 amino acids. V shed 3 bases and J shed 4 bases, with 13 bases lying between them. Germline loops: CDR1 SGHTA, CDR2 FQGNSA. CDR3 amino acids: CASSLWSSGGNTIYF. The CDR3 DNA reads as TGTGCCAGCAGCTTGTGGAGCTCCGGAGGAAACACCATATATTTT.